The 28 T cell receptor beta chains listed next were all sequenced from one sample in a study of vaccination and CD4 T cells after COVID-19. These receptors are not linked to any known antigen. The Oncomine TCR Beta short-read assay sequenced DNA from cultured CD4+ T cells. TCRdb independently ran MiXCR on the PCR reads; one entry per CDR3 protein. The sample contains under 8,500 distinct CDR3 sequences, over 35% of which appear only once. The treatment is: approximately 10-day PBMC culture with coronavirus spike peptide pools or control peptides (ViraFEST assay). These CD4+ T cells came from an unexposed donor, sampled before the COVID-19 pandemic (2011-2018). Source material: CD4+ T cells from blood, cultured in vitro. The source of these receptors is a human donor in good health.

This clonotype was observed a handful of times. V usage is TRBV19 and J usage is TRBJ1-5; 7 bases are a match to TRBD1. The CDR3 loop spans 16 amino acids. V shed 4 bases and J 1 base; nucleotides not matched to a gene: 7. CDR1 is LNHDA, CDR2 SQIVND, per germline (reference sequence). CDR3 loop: CASSTLYRGSNQPQHF. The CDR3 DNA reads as TGTGCCAGTAGTACCCTTTACAGGGGAAGCAATCAGCCCCAGCATTTT.

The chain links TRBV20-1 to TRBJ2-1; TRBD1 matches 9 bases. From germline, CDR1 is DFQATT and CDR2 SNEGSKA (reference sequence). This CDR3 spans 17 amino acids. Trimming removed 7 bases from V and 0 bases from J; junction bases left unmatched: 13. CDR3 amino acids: CSVHLTGGTFSYNEQFF. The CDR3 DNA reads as TGCAGTGTACATTTGACAGGGGGGACGTTCTCCTACAATGAGCAGTTCTTC.

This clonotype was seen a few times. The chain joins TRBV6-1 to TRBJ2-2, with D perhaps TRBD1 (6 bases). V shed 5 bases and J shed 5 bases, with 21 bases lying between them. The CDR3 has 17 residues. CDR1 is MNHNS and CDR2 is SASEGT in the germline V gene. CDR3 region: CASSQGTTGFTTGELFF. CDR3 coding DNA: TGTGCCAGCAGTCAAGGGACAACAGGGTTCACGACCGGGGAGCTGTTTTTT.

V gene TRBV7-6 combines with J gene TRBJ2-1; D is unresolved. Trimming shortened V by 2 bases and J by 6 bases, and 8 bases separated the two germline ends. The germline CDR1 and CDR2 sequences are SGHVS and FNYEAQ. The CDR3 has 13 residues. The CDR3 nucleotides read TGTGCCAGCAGCTTAACTCCGCGCAATGAGCAGTTCTTC. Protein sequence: CASSLTPRNEQFF.

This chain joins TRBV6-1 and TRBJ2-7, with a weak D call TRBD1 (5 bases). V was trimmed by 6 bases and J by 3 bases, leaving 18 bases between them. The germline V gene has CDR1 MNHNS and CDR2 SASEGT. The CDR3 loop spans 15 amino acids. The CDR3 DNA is TGTGCCAGCAGGTTTTCGCAGGGAATTAGCTACGAGCAGTACTTC. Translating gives CASRFSQGISYEQYF.

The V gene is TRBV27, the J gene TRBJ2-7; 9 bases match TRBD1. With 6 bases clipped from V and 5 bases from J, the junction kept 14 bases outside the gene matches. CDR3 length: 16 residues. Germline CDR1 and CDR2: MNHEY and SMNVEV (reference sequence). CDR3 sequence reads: CASRQYRDRESHEQYF. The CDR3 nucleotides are TGTGCCAGCAGACAATACCGGGACAGGGAGTCCCACGAGCAGTACTTC.

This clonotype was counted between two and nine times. The CDR3 sequence is CASSAGETQYF. The CDR3 DNA reads as TGTGCCAGCAGCGCGGGAGAGACCCAGTACTTC. The V gene is TRBV7-9, the J gene TRBJ2-5, with a weak D call TRBD2 (5 bases). Trimming took off 5 bases at V and 4 bases at J, with 5 bases between the two ends. The CDR3 has 11 residues. Germline V gene data show CDR1 as SEHNR and CDR2 as FQNEAQ (reference sequence).

The chain's CDR3 is CSARPKRGNSYEQYF. CDR3 in DNA: TGCAGTGCCCGTCCGAAGCGGGGAAACTCCTACGAGCAGTACTTC. The V call is TRBV20-1, the J call TRBJ2-7, with TRBD2 matching over 7 bases. This CDR3 region has 15 residues. Looked up from germline, CDR1 is DFQATT and CDR2 is SNEGSKA (reference sequence). Trimming at V came to 6 bases and at J to 0 bases, leaving 11 bases not matched to a gene.

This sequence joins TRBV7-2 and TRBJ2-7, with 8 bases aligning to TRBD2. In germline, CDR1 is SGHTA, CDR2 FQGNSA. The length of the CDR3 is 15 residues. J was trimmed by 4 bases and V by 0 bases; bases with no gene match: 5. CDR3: CTSSLAGTSRYEQYF. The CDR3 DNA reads TGTACCAGCAGCTTAGCCGGGACTAGTCGTTACGAGCAGTACTTC.

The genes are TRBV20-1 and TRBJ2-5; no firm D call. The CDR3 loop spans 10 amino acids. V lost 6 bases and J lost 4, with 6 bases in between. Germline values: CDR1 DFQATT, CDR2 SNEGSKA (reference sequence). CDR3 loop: CSAARETQYF. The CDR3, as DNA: TGCAGTGCCGCCCGAGAGACCCAGTACTTC.

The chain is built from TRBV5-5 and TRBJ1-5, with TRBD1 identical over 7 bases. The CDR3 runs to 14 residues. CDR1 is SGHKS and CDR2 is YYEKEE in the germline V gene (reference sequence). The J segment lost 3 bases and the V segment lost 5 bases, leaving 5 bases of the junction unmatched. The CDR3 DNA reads TGTGCCAGCAGTACGACAGGGCCCAATCAGCCCCAGCATTTT. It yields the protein CASSTTGPNQPQHF.

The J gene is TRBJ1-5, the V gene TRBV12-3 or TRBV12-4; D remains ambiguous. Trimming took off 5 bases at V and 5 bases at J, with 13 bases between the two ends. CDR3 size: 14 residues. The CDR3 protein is CASSSRERDQPQHF. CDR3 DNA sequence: TGTGCCAGCAGTAGCCGTGAAAGGGATCAGCCCCAGCATTTT.

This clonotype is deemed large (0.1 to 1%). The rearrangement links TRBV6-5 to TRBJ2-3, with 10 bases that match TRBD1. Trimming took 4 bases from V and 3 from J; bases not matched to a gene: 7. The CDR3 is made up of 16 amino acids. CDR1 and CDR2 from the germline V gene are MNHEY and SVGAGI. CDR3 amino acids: CASSFIPGQGTDTQYF. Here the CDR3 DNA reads TGTGCCAGCAGTTTCATCCCGGGACAGGGGACAGATACGCAGTATTTT.

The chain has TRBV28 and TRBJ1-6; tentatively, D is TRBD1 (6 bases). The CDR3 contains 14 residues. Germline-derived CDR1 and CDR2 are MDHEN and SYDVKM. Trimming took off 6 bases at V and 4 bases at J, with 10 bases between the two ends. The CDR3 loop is CASSQQGYNSPLHF. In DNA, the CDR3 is TGTGCCAGCAGCCAGCAGGGGTATAATTCACCCCTCCACTTT.

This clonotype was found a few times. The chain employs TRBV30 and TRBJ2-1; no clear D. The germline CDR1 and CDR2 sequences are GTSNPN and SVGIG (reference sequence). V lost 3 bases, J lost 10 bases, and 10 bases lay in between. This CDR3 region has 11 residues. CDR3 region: CAWSAILEQFF. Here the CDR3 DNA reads TGTGCCTGGAGCGCCATCCTGGAGCAGTTCTTC.

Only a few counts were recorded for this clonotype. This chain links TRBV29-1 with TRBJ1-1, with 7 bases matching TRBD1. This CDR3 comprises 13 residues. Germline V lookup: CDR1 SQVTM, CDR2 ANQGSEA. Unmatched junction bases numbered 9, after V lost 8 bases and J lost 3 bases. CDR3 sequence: CSSKTGTDTEAFF. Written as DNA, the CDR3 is TGCAGCTCAAAGACAGGGACGGACACTGAAGCTTTCTTT.

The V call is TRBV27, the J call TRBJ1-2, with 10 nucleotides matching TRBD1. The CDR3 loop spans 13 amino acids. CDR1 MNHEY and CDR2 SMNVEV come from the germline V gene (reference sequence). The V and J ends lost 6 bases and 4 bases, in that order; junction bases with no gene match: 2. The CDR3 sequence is CASRRTGGYGYTF. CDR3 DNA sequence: TGTGCCAGCAGACGGACAGGGGGCTATGGCTACACCTTC.

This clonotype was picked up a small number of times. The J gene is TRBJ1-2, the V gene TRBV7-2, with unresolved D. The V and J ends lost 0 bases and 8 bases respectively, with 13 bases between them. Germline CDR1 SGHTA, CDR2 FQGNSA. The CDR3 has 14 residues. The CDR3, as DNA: TGTGCCAGCAGCTTAGCGGTCGGAGATGGGGGCTACACCTTC. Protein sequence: CASSLAVGDGGYTF.

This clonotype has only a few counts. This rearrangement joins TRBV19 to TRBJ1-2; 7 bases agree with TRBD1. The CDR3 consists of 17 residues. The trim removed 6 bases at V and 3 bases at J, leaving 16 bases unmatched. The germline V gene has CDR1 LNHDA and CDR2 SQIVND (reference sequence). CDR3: CASRTHRGADLHYGYTF. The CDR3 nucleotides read TGTGCCAGTAGAACTCACAGGGGAGCCGATCTCCACTATGGCTACACCTTC. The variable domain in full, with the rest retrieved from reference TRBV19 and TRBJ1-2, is DGGITQSPKYLFRKEGQNVTLSCEQNLNHDAMYWYRQDPGQGLRLIYYSQIVNDFQKGDIAEGYSVSREKKESFPLTVTSAQKNPTAFYLCASRTHRGADLHYGYTFGSGTRLTVV.

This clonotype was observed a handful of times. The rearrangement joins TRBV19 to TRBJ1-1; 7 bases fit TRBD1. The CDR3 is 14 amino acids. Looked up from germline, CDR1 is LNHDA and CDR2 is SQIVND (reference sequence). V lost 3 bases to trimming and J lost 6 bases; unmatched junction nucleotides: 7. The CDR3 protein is CASSIRGPDSEAFF. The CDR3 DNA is TGTGCCAGTAGTATTAGGGGGCCCGACTCTGAAGCTTTCTTT.

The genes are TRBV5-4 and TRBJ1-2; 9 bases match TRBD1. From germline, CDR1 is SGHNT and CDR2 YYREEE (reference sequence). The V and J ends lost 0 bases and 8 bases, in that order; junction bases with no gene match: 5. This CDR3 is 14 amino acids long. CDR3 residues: CASSLDRGPKGYTF. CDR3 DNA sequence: TGTGCCAGCAGCTTGGACAGGGGGCCGAAAGGCTACACCTTC.

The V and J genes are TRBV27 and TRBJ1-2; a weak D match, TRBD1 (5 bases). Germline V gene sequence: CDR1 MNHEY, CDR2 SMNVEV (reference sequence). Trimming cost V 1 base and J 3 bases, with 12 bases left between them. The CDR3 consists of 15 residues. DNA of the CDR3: TGTGCCAGCAGTTTATATCGGGGCTCCTACTATGGCTACACCTTC. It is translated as CASSLYRGSYYGYTF.

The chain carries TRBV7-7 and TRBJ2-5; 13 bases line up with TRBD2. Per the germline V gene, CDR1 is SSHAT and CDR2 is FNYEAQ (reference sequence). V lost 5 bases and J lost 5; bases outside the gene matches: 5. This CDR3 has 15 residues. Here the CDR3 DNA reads TGTGCCAGCAGCGCCACTAGCGGGGGGGTGGAGACCCAGTACTTC. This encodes CASSATSGGVETQYF.

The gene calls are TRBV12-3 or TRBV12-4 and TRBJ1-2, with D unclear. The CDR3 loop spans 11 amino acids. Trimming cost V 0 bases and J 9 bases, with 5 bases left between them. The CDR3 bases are TGTGCCAGCAGTTTAGCAGGGAGCTACACCTTC. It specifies CASSLAGSYTF.

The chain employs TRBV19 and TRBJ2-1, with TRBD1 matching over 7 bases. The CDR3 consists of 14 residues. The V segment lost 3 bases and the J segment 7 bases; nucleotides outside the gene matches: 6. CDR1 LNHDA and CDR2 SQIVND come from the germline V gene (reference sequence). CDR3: CASSISTGSNEQFF. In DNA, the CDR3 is TGTGCCAGTAGTATCTCGACAGGGTCGAATGAGCAGTTCTTC.

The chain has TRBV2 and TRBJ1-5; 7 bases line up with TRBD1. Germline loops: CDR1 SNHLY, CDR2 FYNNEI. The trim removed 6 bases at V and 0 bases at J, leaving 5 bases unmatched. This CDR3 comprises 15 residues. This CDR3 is CASSSTGDSNQPQHF. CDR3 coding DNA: TGTGCCAGCAGCAGTACAGGGGATAGCAATCAGCCCCAGCATTTT.

The CDR3 protein is CASLTGRNTEAFF. The CDR3 nucleotides read TGTGCCAGCCTGACCGGTCGTAACACTGAAGCTTTCTTT. The V and J genes are TRBV18 and TRBJ1-1; D remains unclear. CDR3 size: 13 residues. CDR1 is KGHSH, CDR2 LQKENI, per germline. Trimming removed 8 bases from V and 2 bases from J, with 12 bases in between.

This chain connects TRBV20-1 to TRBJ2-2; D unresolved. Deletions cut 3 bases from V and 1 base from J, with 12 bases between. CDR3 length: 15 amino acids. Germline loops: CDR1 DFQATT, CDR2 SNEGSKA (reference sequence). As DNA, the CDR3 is TGCAGTGCTAGCAGGTCGGCCGGGAACACCGGGGAGCTGTTTTTT. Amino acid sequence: CSASRSAGNTGELFF.